This TCR beta chain was identified in a study of cytomegalovirus exposure and HLA in healthy donors. A few counts support this clone. This PCR relied on a set of 60 Vbeta primers and 13 Jbeta primers. Measured with immunoSEQ multiplex PCR; TCRdb has only the in-frame clones, and not every one. The repertoire holds over 150,000 clones, with roughly 81% as singletons. The germline gives CDR1 MDHEN, CDR2 SYDVKM. CDR3 length: 15 amino acids. Trimming took off 4 bases at V and 3 bases at J, with 16 bases between the two ends. The TCR was taken from a woman aged 45-60 years in good health and CMV-seronegative. The chain uses TRBV28 and TRBJ2-7, with D possibly TRBD1 on 6 matching bases. The sequencing input was PBMCs. CDR3 amino acids: CASSSAGDIDYEQYF. The CDR3 bases are TGTGCCAGCAGTTCCGCTGGGGACATTGACTACGAGCAGTACTTC.